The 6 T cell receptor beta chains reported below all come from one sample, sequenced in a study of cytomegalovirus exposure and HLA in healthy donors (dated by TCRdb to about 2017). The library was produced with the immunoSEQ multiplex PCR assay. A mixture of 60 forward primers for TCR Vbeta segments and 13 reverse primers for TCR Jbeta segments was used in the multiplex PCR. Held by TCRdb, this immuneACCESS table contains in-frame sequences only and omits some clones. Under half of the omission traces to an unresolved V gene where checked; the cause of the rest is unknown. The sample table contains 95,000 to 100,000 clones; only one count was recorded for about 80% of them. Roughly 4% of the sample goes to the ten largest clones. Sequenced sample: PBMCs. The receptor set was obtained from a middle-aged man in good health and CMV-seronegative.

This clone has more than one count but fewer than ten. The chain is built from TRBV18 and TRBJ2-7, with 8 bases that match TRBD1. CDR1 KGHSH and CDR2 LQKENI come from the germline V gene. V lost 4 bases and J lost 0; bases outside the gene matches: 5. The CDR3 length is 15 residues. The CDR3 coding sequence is TGTGCCAGCTCACAAACAGGGGGTAGCTCCTACGAGCAGTACTTC. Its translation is CASSQTGGSSYEQYF.

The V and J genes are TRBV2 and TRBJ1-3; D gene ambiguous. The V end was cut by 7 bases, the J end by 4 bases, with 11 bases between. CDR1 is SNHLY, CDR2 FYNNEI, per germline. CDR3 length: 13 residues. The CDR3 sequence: CASKYGSGNTIYF. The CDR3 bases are TGTGCCAGCAAATACGGGAGCGGAAACACCATATATTTT.

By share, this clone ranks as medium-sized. Written as DNA, the CDR3 is TGCGCCAGCAGCACGGGTCTGCCTAGAAACTATGGCTACACCTTC. This translates into CASSTGLPRNYGYTF. The rearrangement links TRBV5-1 to TRBJ1-2; the D is unclear. Germline CDR1 and CDR2: SGHRS and YFSETQ. The CDR3 consists of 15 residues. V was pared by 4 bases and J by 2 bases, with 15 bases between.

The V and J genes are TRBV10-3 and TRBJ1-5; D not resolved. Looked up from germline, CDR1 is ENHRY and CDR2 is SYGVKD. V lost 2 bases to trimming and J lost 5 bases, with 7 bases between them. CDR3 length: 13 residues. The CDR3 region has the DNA TGTGCCATCAGTGAGAGAGGAGATCAGCCCCAGCATTTT. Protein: CAISERGDQPQHF.

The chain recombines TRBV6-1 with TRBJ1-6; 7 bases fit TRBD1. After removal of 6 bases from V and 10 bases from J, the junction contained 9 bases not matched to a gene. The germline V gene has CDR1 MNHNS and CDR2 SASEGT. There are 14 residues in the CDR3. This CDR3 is CASRMDRLGSPLHF. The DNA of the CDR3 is TGTGCCAGCAGGATGGACAGGTTAGGATCACCCCTCCACTTT.

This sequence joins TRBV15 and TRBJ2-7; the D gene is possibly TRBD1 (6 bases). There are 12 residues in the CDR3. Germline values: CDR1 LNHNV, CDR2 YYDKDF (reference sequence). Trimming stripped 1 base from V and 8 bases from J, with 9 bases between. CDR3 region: CATSRVQGKQYF. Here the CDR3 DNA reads TGTGCCACCAGCAGAGTACAGGGAAAGCAGTACTTC.